These 30 T cell receptor beta chains were sequenced from one sample in a study of cytomegalovirus exposure and HLA in healthy donors. Primers included in the PCR were 60 Vbeta and 13 Jbeta primers. Only in-frame clones appear in the TCRdb table, and some are missing; sequencing was by immunoSEQ multiplex PCR. The table shows around 120,000 clones, with about 72% occurring only once. The sample consisted of PBMCs. All receptors derive from a man aged 45-60 years in good health and CMV-seropositive.

The DNA for the CDR3 is TGTGCCAGCAGTGCCCTAAGCGGGAGGTTAAATGAGCAGTTCTTC. Its translation: CASSALSGRLNEQFF. V usage is TRBV27 and J usage is TRBJ2-1, with TRBD2 matching over 9 bases. With 5 bases clipped from V and 7 bases from J, the junction kept 9 bases outside the gene matches. CDR3 size: 15 residues. The germline CDR1 and CDR2 sequences are MNHEY and SMNVEV (reference sequence).

This clone showed up just a few times. The chain uses TRBV5-6 and TRBJ1-1; 10 bases line up with TRBD1. Germline CDR1 SGHDT, CDR2 YYEEEE. The trim removed 2 bases at V and 3 bases at J, leaving 4 bases unmatched. The CDR3 totals 15 residues. CDR3 region: CASSFSGTGDTEAFF. CDR3 in DNA: TGTGCCAGCAGCTTTTCCGGGACAGGGGACACTGAAGCTTTCTTT.

The chain is built from TRBV6-5 and TRBJ1-1; the D gene is possibly TRBD1 (5 bases). The germline V gene encodes CDR1 MNHEY and CDR2 SVGAGI. The CDR3 runs to 11 residues. Trimming took off 5 bases at V and 12 bases at J, with 13 bases between the two ends. The CDR3: CASSRPEGSFF. The DNA of the CDR3 is TGTGCCAGCAGTCGTCCGGAGGGGTCTTTCTTT.

The chain joins TRBV2 to TRBJ2-5; 7 nucleotides align to TRBD1. There are 13 residues in the CDR3. From germline, CDR1 is SNHLY and CDR2 FYNNEI. V trimming: 8 bases; J trimming: 0 bases; junction bases outside the gene matches: 3. The CDR3 sequence is CASSGQYQETQYF. The CDR3 DNA is TGTGCCAGCTCGGGACAGTACCAAGAGACCCAGTACTTC.

The chain carries TRBV28 and TRBJ1-2, with unresolved D. Germline CDR1 is MDHEN and CDR2 is SYDVKM. The CDR3 covers 12 residues. With 3 bases removed from V and 4 bases from J, the gap between germline ends came to 6 bases. The CDR3 sequence is CASSLRIYGYTF. The CDR3 bases are TGTGCCAGCAGTTTGAGGATCTATGGCTACACCTTC.

V usage is TRBV5-4 and J usage is TRBJ2-7, with 9 nucleotides matching TRBD1. CDR1 SGHNT and CDR2 YYREEE come from the germline V gene (reference sequence). The CDR3 has 14 residues. J gave up 3 bases and V 10 bases, and 11 bases lay outside the gene matches. The CDR3 DNA reads as TGTGCCTGCCGGGACAGGGATCTTTTCTACGAGCAGTACTTC. It encodes CACRDRDLFYEQYF. Supplemented by reference TRBV5-4 and TRBJ2-7, the full variable domain reads ETGVTQSPTHLIKTRGQQVTLRCSSQSGHNTVSWYQQALGQGPQFIFQYYREEENGRGNFPPRFSGLQFPNYSSELNVNALELDDSALYLCACRDRDLFYEQYFGPGTRLTVT.

This clone was observed once. The rearrangement joins TRBV29-1 to TRBJ2-5, with D possibly being TRBD1 (5 bases). The length of the CDR3 is 11 residues. Germline CDR1 reads SQVTM; CDR2 reads ANQGSEA. The V end was cut by 7 bases, the J end by 1 base, with 7 bases between. CDR3 in amino acids: CSGTLQETQYF. CDR3 sequence (DNA): TGCAGCGGGACACTCCAAGAGACCCAGTACTTC.

This clone occurred once. The chain joins TRBV27 to TRBJ2-7; 9 bases align to TRBD2. Germline CDR1 reads MNHEY; CDR2 reads SMNVEV (reference sequence). The CDR3 runs 15 residues. Trimming at V came to 6 bases and at J to 5 bases, leaving 11 bases not matched to a gene. The CDR3 region is CASSLGTSFLHEQYF. CDR3 DNA sequence: TGTGCCAGCAGCTTAGGGACTAGCTTTTTGCACGAGCAGTACTTC.

This clone was detected only a few times. This chain joins TRBV28 and TRBJ2-7; D is possibly TRBD1 (6 bases). The CDR3 totals 13 residues. Germline assignment: CDR1 MDHEN and CDR2 SYDVKM. V lost 4 bases and J 4 bases, leaving 11 bases between the germline ends. The CDR3 is CASSYQQGYEQYF. CDR3 DNA sequence: TGTGCCAGCAGTTATCAACAGGGTTACGAGCAGTACTTC.

The chain combines TRBV5-4 with TRBJ1-4; 10 bases agree with TRBD1. CDR1 is SGHNT and CDR2 is YYREEE in the germline V gene (reference sequence). V lost 3 bases and J lost 8; bases outside the gene matches: 7. The CDR3 is 15 residues long. The CDR3 DNA sequence: TGTGCCAGCAGCTCGTACGGGACAGGGGAGGAAAAACTGTTTTTT. This gives the protein CASSSYGTGEEKLFF.

The chain combines TRBV29-1 with TRBJ2-3; TRBD1 matches at 9 bases. The V gene end was trimmed by 2 bases and the J gene end by 0 bases; junction bases not matched to a gene: 3. The CDR3 totals 15 residues. The germline V gene encodes CDR1 SQVTM and CDR2 ANQGSEA. The CDR3 region has the DNA TGCAGCGTTGAATCGGGACAGGGCAGCACAGATACGCAGTATTTT. This encodes CSVESGQGSTDTQYF.

This clone was found a few times. This same CDR3 is encoded by further DNA sequences in the sample. The chain employs TRBV14 and TRBJ2-2; perhaps TRBD2 as D (5 bases). The length of the CDR3 is 16 residues. Trimming took off 1 base at V and 1 base at J, with 10 bases between the two ends. The germline V gene has CDR1 SGHDN and CDR2 FVKESK. CDR3 sequence reads: CASSQVGGLNTGELFF. In DNA form, the CDR3 reads TGTGCCAGCAGCCAAGTAGGCGGGCTGAACACCGGGGAGCTGTTTTTT.

J is TRBJ2-2 and V is TRBV5-1; TRBD2 aligns across 13 bases. Per the germline V gene, CDR1 is SGHRS and CDR2 is YFSETQ. The CDR3 length is 17 residues. V was pared by 4 bases and J by 4 bases, with 7 bases of the junction left unmatched. The CDR3 protein is CASSRVLAGGPTGELFF. In DNA form, the CDR3 reads TGCGCCAGCAGCCGGGTACTAGCGGGAGGGCCCACCGGGGAGCTGTTTTTT. Full variable domain (outside the CDR3, taken from reference TRBV5-1 and TRBJ2-2): KAGVTQTPRYLIKTRGQQVTLSCSPISGHRSVSWYQQTPGQGLQFLFEYFSETQRNKGNFPGRFSGRQFSNSRSEMNVSTLELGDSALYLCASSRVLAGGPTGELFFGEGSRLTVL.

The chain has TRBV10-3 and TRBJ2-1, with D possibly matching TRBD2 (6 bases). Trimming removed 6 bases from V and 10 bases from J, with 13 bases in between. There are 12 residues in the CDR3. Germline V CDR1 and CDR2: ENHRY, SYGVKD. This CDR3 reads CAISLPGGEQFF. Written as DNA, the CDR3 is TGTGCCATCAGCCTACCCGGGGGAGAGCAGTTCTTC.

The rearrangement links TRBV4-3 to TRBJ1-3; TRBD1 might be the D (5 bases). Germline V gene sequence: CDR1 LGHNA, CDR2 YSLEER. V lost 4 bases to trimming and J lost 3 bases, with 16 bases between them. This CDR3 is built from 16 residues. CDR3 residues: CASSRVVGAGGNTIYF. The CDR3 region has the DNA TGCGCCAGCAGCCGGGTTGTAGGGGCAGGTGGAAACACCATATATTTT.

This chain uses TRBV10-1 with TRBJ1-5; 10 nucleotides agree with TRBD1. CDR1 and CDR2 from the germline V gene are WNHNN and SYGVQD (reference sequence). V gave up 1 base and J gave up 4 bases; unmatched junction bases: 10. The CDR3 spans 18 residues. The CDR3 sequence: CASSEFGDRGFENQPQHF. The CDR3 coding sequence is TGCGCCAGCAGTGAGTTCGGGGACAGGGGTTTTGAAAATCAGCCCCAGCATTTT.

V usage is TRBV2 and J usage is TRBJ1-1, with D uncertain. CDR3 size: 13 residues. With 7 bases removed from V and 0 bases from J, the gap between germline ends came to 9 bases. Germline CDR1 SNHLY, CDR2 FYNNEI. CDR3 sequence (DNA): TGTGCCAGCACCCCCGAGATGAACACTGAAGCTTTCTTT. It codes for CASTPEMNTEAFF.

The chain carries TRBV4-1 and TRBJ2-5; D is perhaps TRBD1 (6 bases). Between the trimmed V and J ends, which lost 4 bases and 0 bases, there was a span of 9 bases. The CDR3 has 14 residues. Looked up from germline, CDR1 is MGHRA and CDR2 is YSYEKL. CDR3 coding DNA: TGCGCCAGCAGCCCCCGGGACAACCAAGAGACCCAGTACTTC. This encodes CASSPRDNQETQYF.

This clone was counted only a few times. The chain recombines TRBV28 with TRBJ1-5, with D tentatively TRBD1 (5 bases). The CDR3 is 13 residues long. The V gene's germline CDR1 is MDHEN and CDR2 SYDVKM. The V end was cut by 8 bases, the J end by 8 bases, with 16 bases between. The CDR3 nucleotides are TGTGCCAGCGTCCGGGACGGGGGGGAGCCCCAGCATTTT. Its protein product is CASVRDGGEPQHF.

CDR3 nucleotides: TGTGCCAGTGCCGTCTCGGGACAGGGGTCCGGCTACACCTTC. Amino acids: CASAVSGQGSGYTF. The V call is TRBV19, the J call TRBJ1-2, with TRBD1 identical over 10 bases. This CDR3 comprises 14 residues. V gave up 8 bases and J gave up 8 bases; unmatched junction bases: 11. Germline V CDR1 and CDR2: LNHDA, SQIVND (reference sequence).

The rearrangement uses TRBV9 and TRBJ2-3, with a tentative D call TRBD1 (6 bases). Germline V CDR1 and CDR2: SGDLS, YYNGEE. The CDR3 sequence is 13 residues long. V was trimmed by 3 bases and J by 6 bases, leaving 11 bases between them. The CDR3, as DNA: TGTGCCAGCAGCGAACAGGGTATGGATACGCAGTATTTT. It specifies CASSEQGMDTQYF.

Worth noting for this clone: Sequence at one end of the junction differs from germline and may be a read error. The chain joins TRBV28 to TRBJ1-5; TRBD1 aligns across 8 bases. This CDR3 comprises 20 residues. Germline CDR1 and CDR2: MDHEN and SYDVKM. The CDR3 DNA sequence: TGTGCCAGCAGTTTGGGGGGCTGGGGACAGGCTAGAGGTGGCAACCAGCCCCAGCATTTT. This translates into CASSLGGWGQARGGNQPQHF.

The J gene is TRBJ2-7, the V gene TRBV2; 12 nucleotides agree with TRBD2. CDR3 length: 17 residues. Germline CDR1 reads SNHLY; CDR2 reads FYNNEI. V was pared by 1 base and J by 2 bases, with 6 bases of the junction left unmatched. CDR3 sequence: CASSEETLAGGTYEQYF. The CDR3 bases are TGTGCCAGCAGTGAAGAGACCCTAGCGGGAGGGACCTACGAGCAGTACTTC.

This clone was observed a few times. The J gene is TRBJ1-1, the V gene TRBV2; tentative D call: TRBD1 (5 bases). This CDR3 spans 13 amino acids. The ends were cut back, 3 bases at V and 4 bases at J, with 9 bases in the middle. The germline V gene has CDR1 SNHLY and CDR2 FYNNEI. The CDR3 spells CASSDRVGTEAFF. The DNA for the CDR3 is TGTGCCAGCAGTGACAGGGTGGGCACTGAAGCTTTCTTT.

V is TRBV5-1 and J is TRBJ2-1, with TRBD2 matching over 8 bases. V lost 7 bases and J lost 4; bases outside the gene matches: 7. The CDR3 runs 14 residues. The germline CDR1 and CDR2 sequences are SGHRS and YFSETQ. The CDR3 DNA reads as TGCGCCAGCCGACGGGAGGGAGCGTACAATGAGCAGTTCTTC. Amino acids: CASRREGAYNEQFF.

The rearrangement joins TRBV7-6 to TRBJ1-1, with 8 nucleotides matching TRBD1. Germline trimming cut 4 bases from V and 5 bases from J; bases unmatched to any gene: 6. CDR3 length: 14 amino acids. The germline V gene has CDR1 SGHVS and CDR2 FNYEAQ. The CDR3 DNA reads TGTGCCAGCAGCTCAGTCCAGGGGGCGACTGAAGCTTTCTTT. This gives the protein CASSSVQGATEAFF. The full variable domain, completed using reference TRBV7-6 and TRBJ1-1, is GAGVSQSPRYKVTKRGQDVALRCDPISGHVSLYWYRQALGQGPEFLTYFNYEAQQDKSGLPNDRFSAERPEGSISTLTIQRTEQRDSAMYRCASSSVQGATEAFFGQGTRLTVV.

The chain links TRBV7-8 to TRBJ1-6, with TRBD1 as a possible D gene (5 bases). Trimming took off 4 bases at V and 0 bases at J, with 13 bases between the two ends. The CDR3 extends over 17 amino acids. Germline lookup yields CDR1 SGHVS and CDR2 FQNEAQ. The CDR3 bases are TGTGCCAGCAGCTCTTCCCCTCAGGGCTCCTATAATTCACCCCTCCACTTT. This translates into CASSSSPQGSYNSPLHF.

The chain recombines TRBV9 with TRBJ1-4; perhaps TRBD1 as D (5 bases). Trimming pared 0 bases from V and 0 bases from J, leaving 6 bases between. This CDR3 region has 15 residues. Germline CDR1 reads SGDLS; CDR2 reads YYNGEE. CDR3 region: CASSVAGATNEKLFF. CDR3 bases: TGTGCCAGCAGCGTAGCGGGGGCAACTAATGAAAAACTGTTTTTT.

This clone was recorded a few times. The CDR3 is CASSEGDSRGNEKLFF. Written as DNA, the CDR3 is TGTGCCAGCAGTGAAGGGGACAGCCGGGGTAATGAAAAACTGTTTTTT. V usage is TRBV2 and J usage is TRBJ1-4; 7 bases map to TRBD1. V lost 1 base and J lost 4; bases outside the gene matches: 6. CDR1 is SNHLY and CDR2 is FYNNEI in the germline V gene. CDR3 length: 16 residues. The entire variable domain, with the rest obtained from reference TRBV2 and TRBJ1-4, is as follows: EPEVTQTPSHQVTQMGQEVILRCVPISNHLYFYWYRQILGQKVEFLVSFYNNEISEKSEIFDDQFSVERPDGSNFTLKIRSTKLEDSAMYFCASSEGDSRGNEKLFFGSGTQLSVL.

This clone was counted a single time. V gene TRBV6-1 combines with J gene TRBJ2-7, with 10 bases that match TRBD2. The CDR3 spans 13 residues. With V trimmed by 8 bases and J by 3 bases, 4 bases remained unmatched. Germline loops: CDR1 MNHNS, CDR2 SASEGT. CDR3 DNA: TGTGCCAGCGGGCTAGCGGGAGTCTACGAGCAGTACTTC. Its translation is CASGLAGVYEQYF.